This TCR beta chain derives from a study of response to subunit inactivated influenza vaccine. TCRdb reanalysed the RT-PCR reads using MiXCR and keeps one entry per CDR3 protein. The sample lists roughly 710,000 distinct CDR3 sequences; around 15% were seen once. Points from the study as a whole: A suggestion made by the authors is that each seasonal influenza vaccination recruits few new T cells.

Concerning this clonotype: Its antigen is undetermined.

The V gene lost 4 bases and the J gene lost 2 bases, with 18 bases spanning the gap. The CDR3 is 16 residues long. Germline V gives CDR1 LGHNA, CDR2 YSLEER. The sequencing used PBMCs from blood, collected less than 15 days before vaccination. This sequence was found in a man aged 45-65 years who received an inactivated influenza vaccine. The rearrangement links TRBV4-3 to TRBJ2-7; D is possibly TRBD1 (5 bases). CDR3 in amino acids: CASSLMFGQGTYEQYF. DNA of the CDR3: TGCGCCAGCAGCCTGATGTTTGGGCAGGGAACCTACGAGCAGTACTTC.